One sample yielded the 22 T cell receptor beta chains listed below, sequenced in a study of blood T cell repertoires in COVID-19. The repertoire was sequenced with immunoSEQ multiplex PCR; TCRdb's copy has only in-frame clones and lacks some. The sample has about 140,000 clones, about 86% seen once. Sample: peripheral blood. The source of these receptors is an older woman with acute or convalescent COVID-19.

This chain links TRBV10-3 with TRBJ2-1, with 8 bases lining up with TRBD2. This CDR3 contains 14 residues. Germline-derived CDR1 and CDR2 are ENHRY and SYGVKD. J lost 4 bases, V lost 4 bases, and 3 bases had no gene match. CDR3 protein: CAISGTSNYNEQFF. The CDR3 nucleotides are TGTGCCATCAGTGGGACTAGCAATTACAATGAGCAGTTCTTC.

This chain joins TRBV11-2 and TRBJ2-7, with D possibly matching TRBD1 (6 bases). V shed 5 bases and J shed 2 bases, with 19 bases lying between them. The CDR3 has 16 residues. Germline CDR1 reads SGHAT; CDR2 reads FQNNGV. CDR3 DNA: TGTGCCAGCAGCCATACCGACCGTGACAGGACCTACGAGCAGTACTTC. This sequence encodes CASSHTDRDRTYEQYF.

The chain joins TRBV7-2 to TRBJ2-2, with TRBD1 matching over 7 bases. V lost 5 bases, J lost 4 bases, and 7 bases stayed unmatched. The CDR3 extends over 15 amino acids. From germline, CDR1 is SGHTA and CDR2 FQGNSA. The CDR3, as DNA: TGTGCCAGCAGCCCGATCCAGGGGGTCACCGGGGAGCTGTTTTTT. It specifies CASSPIQGVTGELFF.

The chain combines TRBV18 with TRBJ2-1, with 8 bases aligning to TRBD2. J was trimmed by 8 bases and V by 3 bases; bases with no gene match: 3. The CDR3 is 13 residues long. Germline CDR1 is KGHSH and CDR2 is LQKENI. The CDR3, as DNA: TGTGCCAGCTCACCGACTAGCGCATATGAGCAGTTCTTC. Its translation is CASSPTSAYEQFF.

There are a few counts of this clone. CDR3 loop: CASSPWTGTHQPQHF. The DNA of the CDR3 is TGTGCCAGCAGCCCTTGGACAGGGACGCATCAGCCCCAGCATTTT. J is TRBJ1-5 and V is TRBV7-2, with TRBD1 matching 8 bases. Germline trimming cut 5 bases from V and 5 bases from J; bases unmatched to any gene: 8. The CDR3 has 15 amino acids. CDR1 and CDR2 from the germline V gene are SGHTA and FQGNSA.

This chain uses TRBV27 with TRBJ2-1; the match to TRBD2 covers 16 bases. Unmatched junction bases numbered 7, after V lost 6 bases and J lost 2 bases. There are 18 residues in the CDR3. Germline loops: CDR1 MNHEY, CDR2 SMNVEV (reference sequence). The chain's CDR3 is CASSQGTSGRAPYNEQFF. CDR3 nucleotide sequence: TGTGCCAGCAGCCAGGGGACTAGCGGGAGGGCCCCCTACAATGAGCAGTTCTTC.

The rearrangement links TRBV7-3 to TRBJ2-2, with D uncertain. Looked up from germline, CDR1 is SGHTA and CDR2 is FQGTGA. The V gene lost 5 bases and the J gene lost 6 bases, with 16 bases spanning the gap. The CDR3 consists of 15 residues. CDR3: CASSPYYGSPGELFF. The DNA of the CDR3 is TGTGCCAGCAGCCCCTATTATGGTTCTCCCGGGGAGCTGTTTTTT.

V is TRBV29-1 and J is TRBJ1-2; unclear D gene. The V end lost 6 bases, the J end lost 7 bases, and 18 bases lay between the germline ends. Germline V gene sequence: CDR1 SQVTM, CDR2 ANQGSEA. This CDR3 has 13 residues. For the CDR3, the DNA is TGCAGCGTCCCCCCGCGGGAGCGCGCTGGCTACACCTTC. The encoded protein is CSVPPRERAGYTF.

The V call is TRBV28, the J call TRBJ2-7; TRBD2 agrees at 14 bases. The trim removed 4 bases at V and 4 bases at J, leaving 6 bases unmatched. This CDR3 has 16 amino acids. Germline V gives CDR1 MDHEN, CDR2 SYDVKM. The CDR3 sequence: CASSWRTSGRTYEQYF. The CDR3 coding sequence is TGTGCCAGCAGTTGGCGGACTAGCGGGAGGACATACGAGCAGTACTTC. Drawing the rest from reference TRBV28 and TRBJ2-7, the complete variable domain is DVKVTQSSRYLVKRTGEKVFLECVQDMDHENMFWYRQDPGLGLRLIYFSYDVKMKEKGDIPEGYSVSREKKERFSLILESASTNQTSMYLCASSWRTSGRTYEQYFGPGTRLTVT.

V usage is TRBV9 and J usage is TRBJ1-2; D uncertain. The CDR3 loop spans 13 amino acids. V was cut by 7 bases and J by 8 bases, with 18 bases left in between. From germline, CDR1 is SGDLS and CDR2 YYNGEE. The CDR3 is CASPRWAAKGYTF. For the CDR3, the DNA is TGTGCCAGCCCCCGGTGGGCCGCTAAAGGCTACACCTTC. The complete variable domain, with remaining parts taken from reference TRBV9 and TRBJ1-2, reads DSGVTQTPKHLITATGQRVTLRCSPRSGDLSVYWYQQSLDQGLQFLIQYYNGEERAKGNILERFSAQQFPDLHSELNLSSLELGDSALYFCASPRWAAKGYTFGSGTRLTVV.

This chain uses TRBV6-5 with TRBJ2-3; 7 positions agree with TRBD2. The germline CDR1 and CDR2 sequences are MNHEY and SVGAGI. With V trimmed by 3 bases and J by 6 bases, 9 bases remained unmatched. The CDR3 is made up of 15 amino acids. This CDR3 reads CASSYMGGSRDTQYF. DNA for the CDR3: TGTGCCAGCAGTTATATGGGCGGGAGTAGGGATACGCAGTATTTT.

This clone was counted a single time. The CDR3 DNA sequence: TGTGCCAGCAGCCGGACAGGGGGCCGATCATCCTCGGGCTACACCTTC. Translation gives CASSRTGGRSSSGYTF. This sequence joins TRBV3-1 (or the pseudogene TRBV3-2) and TRBJ1-2; 11 bases map to TRBD1. This CDR3 is 16 amino acids long. Germline CDR1 is LGHDT and CDR2 is YNNKEL (reference sequence). J gave up 8 bases and V 4 bases, and 12 bases lay outside the gene matches.

The rearrangement uses TRBV7-7 and TRBJ2-2, with 9 bases lining up with TRBD2. This CDR3 has 16 amino acids. Germline V gives CDR1 SSHAT, CDR2 FNYEAQ (reference sequence). V shed 4 bases, J shed 0 bases, and the junction held 3 bases outside the gene matches. The CDR3 loop reads CASSSLAGPNTGELFF. In DNA, the CDR3 is TGTGCCAGCAGCTCGCTAGCGGGGCCGAACACCGGGGAGCTGTTTTTT.

This chain joins TRBV3-1 (or the pseudogene TRBV3-2) and TRBJ1-1; no firm D call. This CDR3 spans 14 amino acids. CDR1 is LGHDT and CDR2 is YNNKEL in the germline V gene (reference sequence). V was cut by 1 base and J by 4 bases, with 10 bases left in between. Written as DNA, the CDR3 is TGTGCCAGCAGCCAAGGGATCCCGGGCACTGAAGCTTTCTTT. Protein sequence: CASSQGIPGTEAFF.

The gene calls are TRBV11-3 and TRBJ2-1; 12 bases are a match to TRBD2. CDR3 length equals 18 residues. J lost 9 bases, V lost 1 base, and 13 bases had no gene match. Germline-derived CDR1 and CDR2 are SGHNT and YENEEA. CDR3 region: CASSLAGVGTSGWGEQFF. The CDR3 DNA sequence: TGTGCCAGCAGCTTAGCGGGAGTGGGGACTAGCGGGTGGGGTGAGCAGTTCTTC. The entire variable domain, with the rest obtained from reference TRBV11-3 and TRBJ2-1, is as follows: EAGVVQSPRYKIIEKKQPVAFWCNPISGHNTLYWYLQNLGQGPELLIRYENEEAVDDSQLPKDRFSAERLKGVDSTLKIQPAELGDSAVYLCASSLAGVGTSGWGEQFFGPGTRLTVL.

The chain combines TRBV7-9 with TRBJ2-7; 8 nucleotides agree with TRBD1. V shed 5 bases and J 3 bases; nucleotides not matched to a gene: 18. The CDR3 runs 18 residues. Per germline, CDR1 SEHNR and CDR2 FQNEAQ (reference sequence). The CDR3 reads CASSTGGWRSAPLYEQYF. DNA for the CDR3: TGTGCCAGCAGCACAGGGGGATGGCGGAGCGCCCCTCTCTACGAGCAGTACTTC.

The chain links TRBV2 to TRBJ2-7, with 7 bases matching TRBD1. The germline V gene encodes CDR1 SNHLY and CDR2 FYNNEI. V dropped 6 bases and J dropped 2; count of bases not matched to a gene: 4. The CDR3 covers 13 residues. CDR3 loop: CASRETGAYEQYF. In DNA, the CDR3 is TGTGCCAGCAGGGAAACAGGGGCCTACGAGCAGTACTTC.

This chain links TRBV18 with TRBJ2-5; no clear D. The CDR3 consists of 17 residues. The V and J ends lost 0 bases and 1 base respectively, with 15 bases between them. Germline lookup yields CDR1 KGHSH and CDR2 LQKENI. The CDR3 DNA reads as TGTGCCAGCTCACCACCCCTAGATGTCGTGTCCCAAGAGACCCAGTACTTC. This gives the protein CASSPPLDVVSQETQYF.

For the CDR3, the DNA is TGCGCCAGCAGCTTGAAAGCGGGAGCCCTCAATGAGCAGTTCTTC. This translates into CASSLKAGALNEQFF. The chain recombines TRBV5-1 with TRBJ2-1, with 8 nucleotides matching TRBD2. Germline values: CDR1 SGHRS, CDR2 YFSETQ. With V trimmed by 1 base and J by 6 bases, 6 bases remained unmatched. CDR3 length equals 15 residues.

The chain recombines TRBV5-1 with TRBJ2-7; 9 nucleotides align to TRBD2. This CDR3 has 15 amino acids. The V and J ends lost 3 bases and 1 base, in that order; junction bases with no gene match: 5. CDR1 and CDR2 (germline): SGHRS, YFSETQ. CDR3 amino acids: CASSYEAGGSYEQYF. CDR3 DNA sequence: TGCGCCAGCAGCTATGAGGCGGGAGGGTCCTACGAGCAGTACTTC.

This chain uses TRBV11-3 with TRBJ1-6; D is unresolved. This CDR3 comprises 15 residues. Germline assignment: CDR1 SGHNT and CDR2 YENEEA. Trimming removed 3 bases at V and 4 bases at J, with 10 bases between. The CDR3 sequence: CASSFFGGYNSPLHF. The CDR3 DNA sequence: TGTGCCAGCAGCTTTTTCGGAGGATATAATTCACCCCTCCACTTT. Filled out from reference TRBV11-3 and TRBJ1-6, the complete variable domain reads EAGVVQSPRYKIIEKKQPVAFWCNPISGHNTLYWYLQNLGQGPELLIRYENEEAVDDSQLPKDRFSAERLKGVDSTLKIQPAELGDSAVYLCASSFFGGYNSPLHFGNGTRLTVT.

The chain is built from TRBV2 and TRBJ1-1, with D uncertain. In germline, CDR1 is SNHLY, CDR2 FYNNEI. V lost 6 bases to trimming and J lost 3 bases, with 14 bases between them. The CDR3 totals 14 residues. CDR3: CASSGIQRDTEAFF. CDR3 nucleotides: TGTGCCAGCAGCGGGATCCAACGGGACACTGAAGCTTTCTTT.